This T cell receptor (beta chain) is drawn from a study of human thymus T cells. Study outcomes and limitations: What related research reported was that thymic repertoires overlapped highly among unrelated individuals. Usage of V and J genes appeared biased in thymic and blood repertoires.

Resections from corrective heart surgery provided thymus tissue. A note on this clone: The target antigen is unknown.

The protocol was immunoSEQ multiplex PCR, while the TCRdb copy is restricted to in-frame clones and leaves out a portion. In the table there are roughly 130,000 clones, around 94% of which are singletons. The CDR3 sequence is 16 residues long. V lost 1 base and J lost 7; bases outside the gene matches: 11. Germline CDR1 SGHRS, CDR2 YFSETQ. This chain joins TRBV5-1 and TRBJ2-4; TRBD1 matches 7 bases. The TCR was taken from a boy in the first two years of life with a congenital heart defect but otherwise immunologically healthy. Input material: thymus tissue. CDR3 nucleotides: TGCGCCAGCAGCTTGATGACAGGGATGATTACGAACATTCAGTACTTC. Protein: CASSLMTGMITNIQYF.